Shown below are 21 T cell receptor beta chains from a single sample sequenced in a study of synovial regulatory T cells in juvenile arthritis. Repertoires were generated with immunoSEQ multiplex PCR, while TCRdb's copy carries only in-frame clones and drops some. Its table lists 9,000 to 10,000 clones. What was sequenced was Treg cells from blood. The subset denotes: remaining (HLA-DR-negative) circulating blood Treg cells. All receptors come from a donor younger than 30 with juvenile idiopathic arthritis.

The chain combines TRBV18 with TRBJ2-1; lacking DNA, the TRBD2 call made by TCRdb goes unchecked. Germline V gene sequence: CDR1 KGHSH, CDR2 LQKENI. CDR3 length: 17 residues. No nucleotide data were recorded. The CDR3 spells CASSPQKGTSGHNEQFF. The whole variable domain, filled in from reference TRBV18 and TRBJ2-1, reads NAGVMQNPRHLVRRRGQEARLRCSPMKGHSHVYWYRQLPEEGLKFMVYLQKENIIDESGMPKERFSAEFPKEGPSILRIQQVVRGDSAAYFCASSPQKGTSGHNEQFFGPGTRLTVL.

The chain links TRBV6-1 to TRBJ1-5; as DNA is missing, the TRBD1 call by TCRdb cannot be tested. Germline loops: CDR1 MNHNS, CDR2 SASEGT. The CDR3 spans 14 residues. This entry has no DNA. The CDR3 spells CASRRDTYYQPQHF.

The chain recombines TRBV6-1 with TRBJ2-7; with no DNA, the TCRdb D assignment of TRBD1 cannot be verified. The CDR3 has 17 amino acids. Nucleotide data are not available. CDR1 and CDR2 (germline): MNHNS, SASEGT. The CDR3 region is CASSEVAGQGTSYEQYF.

V and J are TRBV18 and TRBJ1-2; as DNA is missing, the TRBD1 call by TCRdb cannot be tested. The CDR3 runs 18 residues. The record lacks a DNA sequence. The germline CDR1 and CDR2 sequences are KGHSH and LQKENI. The CDR3: CASSPGLGRGIKNYGYTF.

This chain uses TRBV6-5 with TRBJ1-5. Germline CDR1 is MNHEY and CDR2 is SVGAGI. The CDR3 contains 13 residues. The protein alone is recorded here. The CDR3 region is CASSVPGTQVQHF.

The rearrangement links TRBV10-3 to TRBJ2-1; the D gene TCRdb calls, TRBD2, cannot be checked with no DNA. There are 15 residues in the CDR3. No DNA is recorded. CDR1 and CDR2 from the germline V gene are ENHRY and SYGVKD. CDR3 loop: CAIMKTSGTGNEQFF.

This sequence joins TRBV11-3 and TRBJ2-3; without DNA, the TCRdb call of TRBD2 cannot be checked. Per the germline V gene, CDR1 is SGHNT and CDR2 is YENEEA. The length of the CDR3 is 15 residues. Only the protein is on record. The CDR3 here is CASSLGGLASDTQYF.

The chain couples TRBV10-3 to TRBJ1-2. Germline CDR1 is ENHRY and CDR2 is SYGVKD. This CDR3 comprises 12 residues. No DNA sequence was recorded. The CDR3 is CAISERDYGYTF.

The chain employs TRBV7-2 and TRBJ2-7; the TCRdb D gene call, TRBD2, has no DNA to confirm it. Per germline, CDR1 SGHTA and CDR2 FQGNSA. The CDR3 runs to 17 residues. No DNA appears here. The CDR3 spells CASSLALGLALTYEQYF.

The chain is built from TRBV6-1 and TRBJ1-2; TCRdb reports TRBD1, a call that lacks DNA to check it against. The CDR3 totals 12 residues. No DNA sequence is on record. Germline assignment: CDR1 MNHNS and CDR2 SASEGT. This chain's CDR3 is CASSFGQPGYTF.

The V call is TRBV18, the J call TRBJ2-3; lacking DNA, the TRBD2 call made by TCRdb goes unchecked. Germline V CDR1 and CDR2: KGHSH, LQKENI. The CDR3 loop spans 15 amino acids. No DNA is recorded. The CDR3 loop is CASSPWLAGVDTQYF.

The chain has TRBV4-1 and TRBJ1-3. This CDR3 comprises 14 residues. DNA is not on record. Germline CDR1 is MGHRA and CDR2 is YSYEKL. CDR3 sequence: CASSQLGVGNTIYF.

The chain recombines TRBV7-8 with TRBJ1-6; absent DNA, TCRdb's TRBD1 call cannot be checked. Per the germline V gene, CDR1 is SGHVS and CDR2 is FQNEAQ. The CDR3 has 14 residues. No DNA is given. The CDR3 sequence is CASSLGTGGSPLHF.

The V and J genes are TRBV30 and TRBJ1-6; TCRdb gives TRBD1 as the D gene, but with no DNA this cannot be confirmed. This CDR3 has 14 amino acids. The nucleotide record is missing. Germline-derived CDR1 and CDR2 are GTSNPN and SVGIG (reference sequence). This chain's CDR3 is CAWRTGGINSPLHF.

The chain is built from TRBV7-2 and TRBJ2-2; TCRdb names TRBD1, which stays unverified in the absence of DNA. The CDR3 totals 15 residues. No DNA sequence is on record. CDR1 and CDR2 (germline): SGHTA, FQGNSA. CDR3 region: CASGGARGNTGELFF.

The genes are TRBV18 and TRBJ1-2; lacking DNA, the TRBD1 call made by TCRdb goes unchecked. The germline gives CDR1 KGHSH, CDR2 LQKENI. This CDR3 has 13 amino acids. No coding sequence is recorded. The CDR3 region is CASSRQGAQGYTF.

The CDR3 loop reads CASSTLGSYEQYF. The rearrangement joins TRBV6-1 to TRBJ2-7. The CDR3 is made up of 13 amino acids. No coding sequence is recorded. Per the germline V gene, CDR1 is MNHNS and CDR2 is SASEGT.

This chain links TRBV7-8 with TRBJ1-1; TCRdb calls TRBD1, which cannot be checked without DNA. This CDR3 has 15 residues. DNA for this receptor is not on file. The V gene's germline CDR1 is SGHVS and CDR2 FQNEAQ. The CDR3 protein is CASSLGGTVNTEAFF.

The chain is built from TRBV10-3 and TRBJ2-5; TCRdb's D gene call, TRBD1, goes unchecked for lack of DNA. The CDR3 has 14 residues. No nucleotide data were recorded. Germline V gives CDR1 ENHRY, CDR2 SYGVKD. The CDR3 is CAISRTGGAETQYF.

V and J are TRBV5-1 and TRBJ2-5. This CDR3 spans 11 amino acids. No DNA appears here. Germline CDR1 SGHRS, CDR2 YFSETQ. The CDR3 sequence is CASSLEETQYF. The full variable domain, in which reference TRBV5-1 and TRBJ2-5 provide the parts outside the CDR3, is KAGVTQTPRYLIKTRGQQVTLSCSPISGHRSVSWYQQTPGQGLQFLFEYFSETQRNKGNFPGRFSGRQFSNSRSEMNVSTLELGDSALYLCASSLEETQYFGPGTRLLVL.

The chain combines TRBV18 with TRBJ1-1. Germline assignment: CDR1 KGHSH and CDR2 LQKENI. The CDR3 covers 14 residues. No DNA appears here. CDR3 region: CASSATGTNTEAFF.